This T cell receptor (beta chain) was recovered during a study of OX40 agonist ivuxolimab in advanced cancers. General study points: Individuals who were partial responders at 0.1-3.0 mg/kg had clonal expansion that ranked among the lowest. Compared with CD4+, CD8+ T cells on average had more expanded clones.

V shed 1 base and J 5 bases; nucleotides not matched to a gene: 6. From germline, CDR1 is SGHTA and CDR2 FQGNSA. The CDR3 totals 16 residues. Clones were read by immunoSEQ multiplex PCR, and TCRdb kept only the in-frame ones, dropping some. The sample comprises some 60,000 clones, 94% of which are singletons, and roughly 19% rests with the top ten. In this sample, this clone turned up once. Its antigen is still unknown. This chain uses TRBV7-2 with TRBJ2-2; TRBD2 matches at 8 bases. The source was CD4+ or CD8+ T cells sorted from blood, collected in a trial of the OX40 agonist ivuxolimab. The sequence came from an adult with an advanced solid tumor such as melanoma, head and neck, liver or kidney cancer. This chain's CDR3 is CASSLDREGRTGELFF. CDR3 sequence (DNA): TGTGCCAGCAGCTTAGACCGGGAGGGCCGAACCGGGGAGCTGTTTTTT.